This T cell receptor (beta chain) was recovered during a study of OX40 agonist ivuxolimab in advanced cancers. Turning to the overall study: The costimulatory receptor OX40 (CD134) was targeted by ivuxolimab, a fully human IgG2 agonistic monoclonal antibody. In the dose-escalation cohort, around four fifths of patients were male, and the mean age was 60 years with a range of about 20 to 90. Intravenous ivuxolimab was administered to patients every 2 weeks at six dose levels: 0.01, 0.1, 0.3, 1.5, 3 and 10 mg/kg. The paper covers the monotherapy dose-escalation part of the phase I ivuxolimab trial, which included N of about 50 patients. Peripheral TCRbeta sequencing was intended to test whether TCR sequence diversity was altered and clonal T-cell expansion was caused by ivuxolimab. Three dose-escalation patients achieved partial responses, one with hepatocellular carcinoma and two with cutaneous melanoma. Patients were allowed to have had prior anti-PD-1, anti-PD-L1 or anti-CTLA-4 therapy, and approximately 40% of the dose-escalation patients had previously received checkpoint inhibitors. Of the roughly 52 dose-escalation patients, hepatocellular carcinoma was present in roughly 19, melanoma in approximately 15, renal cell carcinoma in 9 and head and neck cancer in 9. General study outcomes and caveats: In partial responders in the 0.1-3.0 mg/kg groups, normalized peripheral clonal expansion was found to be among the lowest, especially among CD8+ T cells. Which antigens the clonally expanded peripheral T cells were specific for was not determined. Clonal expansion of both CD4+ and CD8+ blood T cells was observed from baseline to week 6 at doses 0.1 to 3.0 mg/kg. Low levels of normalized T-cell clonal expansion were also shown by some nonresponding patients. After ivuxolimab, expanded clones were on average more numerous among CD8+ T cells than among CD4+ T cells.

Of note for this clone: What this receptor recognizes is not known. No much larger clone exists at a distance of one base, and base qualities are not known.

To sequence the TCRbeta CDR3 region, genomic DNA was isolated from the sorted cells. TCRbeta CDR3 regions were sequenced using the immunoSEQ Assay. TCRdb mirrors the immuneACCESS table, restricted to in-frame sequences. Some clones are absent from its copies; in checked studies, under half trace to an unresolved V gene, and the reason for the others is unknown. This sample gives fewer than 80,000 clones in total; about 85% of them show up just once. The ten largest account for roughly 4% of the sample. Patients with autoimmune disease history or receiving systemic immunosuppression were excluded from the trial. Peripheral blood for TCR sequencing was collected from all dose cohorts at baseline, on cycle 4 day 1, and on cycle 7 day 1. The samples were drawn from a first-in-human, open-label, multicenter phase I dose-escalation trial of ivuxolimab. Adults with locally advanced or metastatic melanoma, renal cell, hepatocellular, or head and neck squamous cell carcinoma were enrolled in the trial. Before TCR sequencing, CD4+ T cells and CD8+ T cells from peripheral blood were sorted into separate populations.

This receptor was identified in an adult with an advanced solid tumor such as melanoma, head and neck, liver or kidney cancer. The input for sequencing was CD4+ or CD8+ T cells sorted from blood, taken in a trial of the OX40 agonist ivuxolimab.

The DNA sequence reads TGTGCCACCAGCCCTCAAGTAACTACTGAGCAGTTCTTC. This gives the protein CATSPQVTTEQFF. This receptor chain uses TRBV15 and TRBJ2-1; the D gene is unclear. As encoded in the germline V gene (reference sequence), CDR1 is LNHNV while CDR2 is YYDKDF. The junction carries 14 bases between V and J, which are trimmed by 5 bases and 9 bases respectively. Taken from cysteine to phenylalanine, the CDR3 has 13 residues. Only the CDR3 portion is preserved as DNA: 39 bases, with reading frame beginning at the first base.